Listed below are T cell receptor beta chains from one sample, sequenced in a study of regulatory T cells in long-lasting Graves disease. Each CDR3 protein gets one entry after TCRdb re-called the multiplex PCR reads with MiXCR. The data contain around 320,000 distinct CDR3 sequences, 15% to 20% of them singletons. The data were also submitted as part of a second study, on T cells in Graves' hyperthyroidism and ophthalmopathy.

Sequencing was performed on peripheral blood mononuclear cells (PBMCs), taken at new diagnosis, from a patient treated with antithyroid drugs. The source of these receptors is a man aged 40-50 years with Graves disease. The CDR3 runs from the conserved cysteine through the conserved F or W. D genes are given only for firm matches. The listing skips clone size in some rows; elsewhere it reads once, few, many or a size class.

d_call: NA
j_call: TRBJ2-7
clone_size: few
v_call: TRBV6-2/TRBV6-3
cdr3_aa: CASSYAGQPYEQYF
cdr3_nt: TGTGCCAGCAGTTACGCGGGACAACCCTACGAGCAGTACTTC

d_call: NA
j_call: TRBJ1-2
clone_size: NA
v_call: TRBV6-1
cdr3_aa: CASSQVDGYTF
cdr3_nt: TGTGCCAGCAGCCAGGTGGATGGCTACACCTTC

d_call: TRBD2
j_call: TRBJ2-1
clone_size: many
v_call: TRBV30
cdr3_aa: CAWQRTSGGAQEQFF
cdr3_nt: TGTGCCTGGCAAAGGACTAGCGGGGGGGCACAGGAGCAGTTCTTC

d_call: NA
j_call: TRBJ1-5
clone_size: NA
v_call: TRBV29-1
cdr3_aa: CSVADGVMGNQPQHF
cdr3_nt: TGCAGCGTTGCGGACGGGGTAATGGGCAATCAGCCCCAGCATTTT

d_call: NA
j_call: TRBJ2-2
clone_size: NA
v_call: TRBV6-2/TRBV6-3
cdr3_aa: CASSGAGRGTGELFF
cdr3_nt: TGTGCCAGCAGTGGAGCCGGTCGGGGCACCGGGGAGCTGTTTTTT

d_call: TRBD1
j_call: TRBJ2-1
clone_size: many
v_call: TRBV7-8
cdr3_aa: CASSRFSGQDDSEQFF
cdr3_nt: TGTGCCAGCAGCCGGTTCTCAGGACAGGACGATAGTGAGCAGTTCTTC

d_call: TRBD2
j_call: TRBJ2-5
clone_size: many
v_call: TRBV2
cdr3_aa: CASSGSGGAQETQYF
cdr3_nt: TGTGCCAGCAGTGGGAGCGGGGGGGCGCAAGAGACCCAGTACTTC

d_call: TRBD1
j_call: TRBJ2-6
clone_size: once
v_call: TRBV4-3
cdr3_aa: CASSQQGAGANVLTF
cdr3_nt: TGCGCCAGCAGCCAACAGGGGGCTGGGGCCAACGTCCTGACTTTC

d_call: NA
j_call: TRBJ1-5
clone_size: many
v_call: TRBV3-1
cdr3_aa: CASSQEGNSNQPQHF
cdr3_nt: TGTGCCAGCAGCCAAGAGGGGAATAGCAATCAGCCCCAGCATTTT

d_call: NA
j_call: TRBJ2-7
clone_size: many
v_call: TRBV18
cdr3_aa: CASSATGPYEQYF
cdr3_nt: TGTGCCAGCTCAGCCACAGGGCCCTACGAGCAGTACTTC

d_call: TRBD1
j_call: TRBJ1-2
clone_size: many
v_call: TRBV20-1
cdr3_aa: CSASQGADGYTF
cdr3_nt: TGCAGTGCCAGTCAGGGGGCGGATGGCTACACCTTC

d_call: NA
j_call: TRBJ2-5
clone_size: many
v_call: TRBV28
cdr3_aa: CASSQGPRSETQYF
cdr3_nt: TGTGCCAGCAGTCAGGGACCGCGGTCGGAGACCCAGTACTTC

d_call: TRBD1
j_call: TRBJ2-2
clone_size: few
v_call: TRBV7-9
cdr3_aa: CATLTGKGELFF
cdr3_nt: TGTGCCACCTTGACAGGGAAGGGGGAGCTGTTTTTT

d_call: NA
j_call: TRBJ1-5
clone_size: few
v_call: TRBV19
cdr3_aa: CASSIFGADQPQHF
cdr3_nt: TGTGCCAGTAGTATATTCGGTGCGGATCAGCCCCAGCATTTT

d_call: NA
j_call: TRBJ2-2
clone_size: NA
v_call: TRBV28
cdr3_aa: CASSPGGRGPNTGELFF
cdr3_nt: TGTGCCAGCAGTCCCGGCGGCCGGGGGCCGAACACCGGGGAGCTGTTTTTT

d_call: NA
j_call: TRBJ1-3
clone_size: NA
v_call: TRBV5-6
cdr3_aa: CASSDKSSGNTIYF
cdr3_nt: TGTGCCAGCTCGGACAAGAGCTCTGGAAACACCATATATTTT

d_call: TRBD2
j_call: TRBJ2-3
clone_size: NA
v_call: TRBV4-1
cdr3_aa: CASSPGLAKGTQYF
cdr3_nt: TGCGCCAGCAGCCCGGGACTAGCTAAGGGTACGCAGTATTTT

d_call: NA
j_call: TRBJ1-2
clone_size: few
v_call: TRBV7-9
cdr3_aa: CASSLGPEISYTF
cdr3_nt: TGTGCCAGCAGCTTAGGACCAGAAATCTCTTACACCTTC

d_call: NA
j_call: TRBJ2-7
clone_size: NA
v_call: TRBV12-3/TRBV12-4
cdr3_aa: CASSSSGLEPTKQYF
cdr3_nt: TGTGCCAGCAGTTCCAGCGGGTTGGAACCTACGAAGCAGTACTTC

d_call: TRBD2
j_call: TRBJ2-1
clone_size: NA
v_call: TRBV10-3
cdr3_aa: CAISESRGPSGGISYNEQFF
cdr3_nt: TGTGCCATCAGTGAGTCGAGGGGACCTAGCGGGGGGATCTCCTACAATGAGCAGTTCTTC

d_call: NA
j_call: TRBJ2-1
clone_size: NA
v_call: TRBV7-9
cdr3_aa: CAGSLNTAPWRFF
cdr3_nt: TGTGCCGGCAGCTTAAACACTGCACCCTGGCGGTTCTTC

d_call: NA
j_call: TRBJ2-3
clone_size: many
v_call: TRBV15
cdr3_aa: CATSRDYTDTQYF
cdr3_nt: TGTGCCACCAGCAGAGACTACACAGATACGCAGTATTTT

d_call: TRBD1
j_call: TRBJ2-7
clone_size: many
v_call: TRBV28
cdr3_aa: CASSRPGQGEDEQYF
cdr3_nt: TGTGCCAGCAGCCGACCGGGACAGGGGGAGGACGAGCAGTACTTC

d_call: TRBD2
j_call: TRBJ2-3
clone_size: few
v_call: TRBV19
cdr3_aa: CASRGDYSTDTQYF
cdr3_nt: TGTGCCAGTAGGGGGGACTACAGCACAGATACGCAGTATTTT

d_call: NA
j_call: TRBJ2-2
clone_size: many
v_call: TRBV7-8
cdr3_aa: CASSSYSLPRPGELFF
cdr3_nt: TGTGCCAGCAGCTCCTATTCCCTGCCCAGGCCCGGGGAGCTGTTTTTT

d_call: NA
j_call: TRBJ1-6
clone_size: few
v_call: TRBV6-1
cdr3_aa: CASSAQGSYNSPLHF
cdr3_nt: TGTGCCAGCAGTGCGCAGGGGTCCTATAATTCACCCCTCCACTTT

d_call: TRBD2
j_call: TRBJ2-1
clone_size: many
v_call: TRBV2
cdr3_aa: CASSEALAAVEQFF
cdr3_nt: TGTGCCAGCAGTGAAGCTCTAGCGGCCGTGGAGCAGTTCTTC

d_call: NA
j_call: TRBJ1-2
clone_size: few
v_call: TRBV2
cdr3_aa: CASSDAVYGYTF
cdr3_nt: TGTGCCAGCAGTGATGCAGTCTATGGCTACACCTTC

d_call: TRBD1
j_call: TRBJ1-1
clone_size: NA
v_call: TRBV9
cdr3_aa: CASSVVSGQGAEAFF
cdr3_nt: TGTGCCAGCAGCGTAGTGTCCGGACAGGGGGCTGAAGCTTTCTTT

d_call: NA
j_call: TRBJ2-6
clone_size: NA
v_call: TRBV19
cdr3_aa: CASGSGAGANVLTF
cdr3_nt: TGTGCCAGTGGCTCAGGGGCTGGGGCCAACGTCCTGACTTTC

d_call: NA
j_call: TRBJ2-7
clone_size: few
v_call: TRBV7-9
cdr3_aa: CASSLDRLDEQYF
cdr3_nt: TGTGCCAGCAGCTTAGACAGGTTGGACGAGCAGTACTTC

d_call: NA
j_call: TRBJ2-1
clone_size: many
v_call: TRBV12-3/TRBV12-4
cdr3_aa: CASSLMRASRSYNEQFF
cdr3_nt: TGTGCCAGCAGTTTAATGAGGGCTAGCCGCTCCTACAATGAGCAGTTCTTC

d_call: TRBD1
j_call: TRBJ2-5
clone_size: few
v_call: TRBV12-3/TRBV12-4
cdr3_aa: CASSSQGMVKTQYF
cdr3_nt: TGTGCCAGCAGTTCACAGGGGATGGTGAAGACCCAGTACTTC

d_call: NA
j_call: TRBJ2-6
clone_size: many
v_call: TRBV18
cdr3_aa: CASSRSGANVLTF
cdr3_nt: TGTGCCAGCAGCAGATCTGGGGCCAACGTCCTGACTTTC

d_call: NA
j_call: TRBJ1-6
clone_size: many
v_call: TRBV7-3
cdr3_aa: CASSFGVNSPLHF
cdr3_nt: TGTGCCAGCAGCTTCGGGGTTAATTCACCCCTCCACTTT

d_call: NA
j_call: TRBJ2-7
clone_size: many
v_call: TRBV2
cdr3_aa: CASSDAGKGWYEQYF
cdr3_nt: TGTGCCAGCAGTGACGCGGGCAAAGGATGGTACGAGCAGTACTTC

d_call: NA
j_call: TRBJ2-7
clone_size: few
v_call: TRBV20-1
cdr3_aa: CGASASRYEQYF
cdr3_nt: TGCGGTGCTAGTGCCTCCCGGTACGAGCAGTACTTC

d_call: TRBD2
j_call: TRBJ2-3
clone_size: many
v_call: TRBV7-2
cdr3_aa: CASSPRGSGGFWDTQYF
cdr3_nt: TGTGCCAGCAGCCCCCGGGGTAGCGGGGGGTTCTGGGATACGCAGTATTTT

d_call: NA
j_call: TRBJ1-5
clone_size: NA
v_call: TRBV5-6
cdr3_aa: CASSSGIHNQPQHF
cdr3_nt: TGTGCCAGCAGCTCCGGGATCCACAATCAGCCCCAGCATTTT

d_call: NA
j_call: TRBJ2-7
clone_size: many
v_call: TRBV5-1
cdr3_aa: CASSPGRGVAYYEQYF
cdr3_nt: TGCGCCAGCAGCCCAGGAAGGGGGGTTGCCTACTACGAGCAGTACTTC